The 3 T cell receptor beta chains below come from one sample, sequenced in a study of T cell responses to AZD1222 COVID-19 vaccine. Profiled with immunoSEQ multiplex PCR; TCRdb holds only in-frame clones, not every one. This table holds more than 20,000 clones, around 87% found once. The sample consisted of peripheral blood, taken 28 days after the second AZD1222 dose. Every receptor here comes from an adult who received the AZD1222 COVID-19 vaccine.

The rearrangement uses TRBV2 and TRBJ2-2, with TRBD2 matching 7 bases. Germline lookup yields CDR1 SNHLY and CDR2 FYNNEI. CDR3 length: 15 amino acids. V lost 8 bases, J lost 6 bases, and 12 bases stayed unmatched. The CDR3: CASRLLSGVPGELFF. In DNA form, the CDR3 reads TGTGCCAGCCGACTCCTAAGCGGGGTCCCCGGGGAGCTGTTTTTT.

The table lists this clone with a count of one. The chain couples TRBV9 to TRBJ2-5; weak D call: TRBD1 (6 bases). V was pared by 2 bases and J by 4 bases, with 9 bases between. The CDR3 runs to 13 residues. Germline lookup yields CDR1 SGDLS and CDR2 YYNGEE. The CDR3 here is CASSVYRVETQYF. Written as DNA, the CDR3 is TGTGCCAGCAGCGTCTACAGGGTAGAGACCCAGTACTTC. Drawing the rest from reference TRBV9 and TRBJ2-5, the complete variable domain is DSGVTQTPKHLITATGQRVTLRCSPRSGDLSVYWYQQSLDQGLQFLIQYYNGEERAKGNILERFSAQQFPDLHSELNLSSLELGDSALYFCASSVYRVETQYFGPGTRLLVL.

The CDR3 is CATAVGLAYNEQFF. DNA for the CDR3: TGTGCCACCGCCGTTGGACTAGCGTACAATGAGCAGTTCTTC. This chain connects TRBV27 to TRBJ2-1; 9 bases agree with TRBD2. With V trimmed by 10 bases and J by 4 bases, 8 bases remained unmatched. There are 14 residues in the CDR3. Germline V CDR1 and CDR2: MNHEY, SMNVEV (reference sequence).